The clone carrying this TCR beta chain was recorded a few times. TCRdb re-analysed the RT-PCR reads in MiXCR, keeping a single row per CDR3 protein. This sample has some 9,800 distinct CDR3 sequences, with roughly 6.4% found just once. This specimen comes from a study of patients and donors after allogeneic stem cell transplantation. V shed 4 bases, J shed 5 bases, and the junction held 7 bases outside the gene matches. The germline V gene encodes CDR1 LGHNA and CDR2 YNFKEQ. CDR3 size: 14 residues. The chain carries TRBV4-2 and TRBJ2-7; TRBD1 agrees at 8 bases. The TCR comes from a human donor who was either an allogeneic HSCT recipient or a stem cell or donor lymphocyte infusion donor (not recorded which). It is not recorded whose cells these are; they may come from a transplant donor. The sequencing input was blood, either unsorted or a sorted T cell fraction (not recorded which). The CDR3 loop is CASSLRTGYDEQYF. CDR3 in DNA: TGTGCCAGCAGCCTACGGACAGGGTACGACGAGCAGTACTTC.